The rows below give T cell receptor beta chains drawn from one sample of a study of breast tumors, draining lymph nodes, adjacent tissues. TCRdb re-called the multiplex PCR reads through MiXCR, storing one row per CDR3 protein. The sample consists of 200,000 to 250,000 distinct CDR3 sequences, roughly 32% of them appearing once. Sequenced sample: axillary lymph node tissue. Receptor source: a female donor with breast cancer. Some clones in this sample may be carry-over from other donors' samples. CDR3s leave out the opening cysteine and the closing phenylalanine or tryptophan. Size values are once, few and many counts, or a class for expanded clones, and some rows have none.

v_call clone_size cdr3_aa
TRBV5-1 many ASSSGADSPLH
TRBV19 NA ASLAGGPGERF
TRBV7-9 many ASSLDGQSRQPQH
TRBV5-5 NA ASSLMDRGQVEQY
TRBV20-1 many SARDIRGTGDTGELF
TRBV20-1 once SELWTGSNQPQH
TRBV20-1 many SARDPWTSGRTDTQY
TRBV20-1 NA SARVHGSSSYNEQY
TRBV11-2 NA ASSFHLNPTGYEQY
TRBV2 NA ASREGVGALTDTQY
TRBV29-1 few SVEIYETSGGGGDEQF
TRBV20-1 many SALNHGYT
TRBV24-1 NA ATSERGLGAETQY
TRBV13 many ASSLGTGEGHEQY
TRBV13 many ASSSTGAPLGGYT
TRBV20-1 many SAREDGGTDTQY
TRBV6-1 many ASMLGSGNEQY